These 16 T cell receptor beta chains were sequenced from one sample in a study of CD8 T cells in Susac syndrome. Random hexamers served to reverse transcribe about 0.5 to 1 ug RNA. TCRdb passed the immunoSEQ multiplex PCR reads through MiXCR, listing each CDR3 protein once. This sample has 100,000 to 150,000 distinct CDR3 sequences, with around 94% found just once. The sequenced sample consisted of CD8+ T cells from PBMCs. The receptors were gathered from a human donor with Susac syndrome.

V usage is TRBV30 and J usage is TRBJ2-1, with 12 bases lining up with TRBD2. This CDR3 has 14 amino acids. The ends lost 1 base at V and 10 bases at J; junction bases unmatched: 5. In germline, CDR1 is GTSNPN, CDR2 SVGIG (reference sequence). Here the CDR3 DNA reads TGTGCCTGGAGTGGACTAGCGGGAGAGGACGAGCAGTTCTTC. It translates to CAWSGLAGEDEQFF. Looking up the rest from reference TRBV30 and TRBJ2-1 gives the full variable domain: SQTIHQWPATLVQPVGSPLSLECTVEGTSNPNLYWYRQAAGRGLQLLFYSVGIGQISSEVPQNLSASRPQDRQFILSSKKLLLSDSGFYLCAWSGLAGEDEQFFGPGTRLTVL.

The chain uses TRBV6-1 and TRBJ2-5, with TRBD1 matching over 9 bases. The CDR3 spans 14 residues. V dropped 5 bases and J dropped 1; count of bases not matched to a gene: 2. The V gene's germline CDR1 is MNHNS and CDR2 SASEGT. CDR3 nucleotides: TGTGCCAGCAGTCGACAGGGGGGCCAAGAGACCCAGTACTTC. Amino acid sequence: CASSRQGGQETQYF.

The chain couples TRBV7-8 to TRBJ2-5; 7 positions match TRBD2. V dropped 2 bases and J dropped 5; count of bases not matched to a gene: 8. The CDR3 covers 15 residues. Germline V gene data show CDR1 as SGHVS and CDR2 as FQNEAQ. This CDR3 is CASSLWWEGGETQYF. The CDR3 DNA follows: TGTGCCAGCAGCTTATGGTGGGAGGGCGGTGAGACCCAGTACTTC.

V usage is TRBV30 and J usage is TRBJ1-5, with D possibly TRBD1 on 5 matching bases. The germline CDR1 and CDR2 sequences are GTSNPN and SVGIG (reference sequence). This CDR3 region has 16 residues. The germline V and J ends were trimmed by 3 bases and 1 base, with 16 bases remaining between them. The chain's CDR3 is CAWSPTFGTSNQPQHF. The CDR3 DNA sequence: TGTGCCTGGAGCCCGACCTTCGGGACGAGCAATCAGCCCCAGCATTTT.

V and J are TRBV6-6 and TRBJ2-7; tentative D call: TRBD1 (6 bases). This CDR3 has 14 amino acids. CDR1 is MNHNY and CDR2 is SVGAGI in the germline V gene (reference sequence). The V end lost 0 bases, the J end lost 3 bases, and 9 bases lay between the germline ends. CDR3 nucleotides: TGTGCCAGCAGTTACTCGGACAGTCGCTACGAGCAGTACTTC. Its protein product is CASSYSDSRYEQYF.

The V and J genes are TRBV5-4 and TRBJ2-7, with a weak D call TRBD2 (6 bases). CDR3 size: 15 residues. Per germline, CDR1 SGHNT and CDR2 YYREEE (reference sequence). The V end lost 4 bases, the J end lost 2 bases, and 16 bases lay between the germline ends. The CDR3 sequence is CASSRERGLAYEQYF. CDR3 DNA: TGTGCCAGCAGCCGAGAAAGGGGACTGGCCTACGAGCAGTACTTC.

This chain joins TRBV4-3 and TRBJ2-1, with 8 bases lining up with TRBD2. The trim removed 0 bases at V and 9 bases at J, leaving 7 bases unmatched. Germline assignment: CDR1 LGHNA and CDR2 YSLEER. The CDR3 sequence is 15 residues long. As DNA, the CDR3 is TGCGCCAGCAGCCAAGACGCGTGGGCGGGAGGTGAGCAGTTCTTC. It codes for CASSQDAWAGGEQFF.

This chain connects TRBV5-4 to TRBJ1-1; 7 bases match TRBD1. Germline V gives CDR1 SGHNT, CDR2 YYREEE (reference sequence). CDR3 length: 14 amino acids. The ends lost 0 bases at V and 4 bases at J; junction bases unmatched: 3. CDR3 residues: CASSLDQGGTEAFF. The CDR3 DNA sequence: TGTGCCAGCAGCTTGGACCAGGGGGGCACTGAAGCTTTCTTT. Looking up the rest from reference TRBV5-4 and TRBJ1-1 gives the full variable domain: ETGVTQSPTHLIKTRGQQVTLRCSSQSGHNTVSWYQQALGQGPQFIFQYYREEENGRGNFPPRFSGLQFPNYSSELNVNALELDDSALYLCASSLDQGGTEAFFGQGTRLTVV.

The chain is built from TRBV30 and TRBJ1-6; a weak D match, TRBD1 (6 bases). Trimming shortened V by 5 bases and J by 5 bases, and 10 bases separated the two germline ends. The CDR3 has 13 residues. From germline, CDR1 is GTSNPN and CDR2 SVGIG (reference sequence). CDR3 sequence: CAWGTMDNSPLHF. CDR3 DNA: TGTGCCTGGGGGACAATGGATAATTCACCCCTCCACTTT.

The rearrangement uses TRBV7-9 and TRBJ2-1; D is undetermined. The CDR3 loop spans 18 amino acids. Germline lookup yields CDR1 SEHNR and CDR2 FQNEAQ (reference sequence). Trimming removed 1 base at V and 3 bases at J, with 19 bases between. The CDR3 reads CASSLVSLSRLRYNEQFF. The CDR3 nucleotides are TGTGCCAGCAGCTTAGTTTCATTGTCCAGGTTGCGCTACAATGAGCAGTTCTTC.

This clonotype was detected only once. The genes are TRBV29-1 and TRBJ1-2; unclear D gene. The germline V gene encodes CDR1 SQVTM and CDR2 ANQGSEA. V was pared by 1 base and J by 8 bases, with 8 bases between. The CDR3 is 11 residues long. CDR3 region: CSVEGIGGYTF. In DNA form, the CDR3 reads TGCAGCGTTGAAGGGATAGGGGGCTACACCTTC.

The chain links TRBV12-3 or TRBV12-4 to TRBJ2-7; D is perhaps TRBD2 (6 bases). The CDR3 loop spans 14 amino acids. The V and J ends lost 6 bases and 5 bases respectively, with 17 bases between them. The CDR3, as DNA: TGTGCCAGCAGCCCCGGGTCGTGGGGGGACGAGCAGTACTTC. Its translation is CASSPGSWGDEQYF.

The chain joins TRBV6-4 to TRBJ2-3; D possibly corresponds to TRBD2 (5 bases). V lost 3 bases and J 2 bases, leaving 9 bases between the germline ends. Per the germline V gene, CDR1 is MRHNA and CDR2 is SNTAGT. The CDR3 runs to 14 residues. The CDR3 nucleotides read TGTGCCAGCAGTGAAGAGGGATTCACAGATACGCAGTATTTT. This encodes CASSEEGFTDTQYF.

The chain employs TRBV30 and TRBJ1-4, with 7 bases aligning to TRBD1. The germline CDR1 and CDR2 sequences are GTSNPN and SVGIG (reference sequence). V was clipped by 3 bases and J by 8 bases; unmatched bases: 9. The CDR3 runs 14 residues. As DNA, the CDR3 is TGTGCCTGGAGCCCAGGGGGGGTCGGGGAAAAACTGTTTTTT. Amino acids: CAWSPGGVGEKLFF.

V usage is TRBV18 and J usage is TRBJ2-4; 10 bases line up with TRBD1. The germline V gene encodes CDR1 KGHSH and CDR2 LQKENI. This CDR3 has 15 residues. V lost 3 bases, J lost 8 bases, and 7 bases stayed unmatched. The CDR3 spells CASSPGTGVGYIQYF. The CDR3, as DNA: TGTGCCAGCTCACCCGGGACAGGGGTTGGATACATTCAGTACTTC.

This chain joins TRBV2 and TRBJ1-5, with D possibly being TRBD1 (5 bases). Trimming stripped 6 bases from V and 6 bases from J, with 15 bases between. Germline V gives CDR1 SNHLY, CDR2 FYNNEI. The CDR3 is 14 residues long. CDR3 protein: CASRDEGVRQPQHF. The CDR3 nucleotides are TGTGCCAGCAGGGATGAAGGGGTACGTCAGCCCCAGCATTTT.